Sequencing of this T cell receptor (beta chain) was carried out in a study of identical twins. TCRdb ran MiXCR on the 5' RACE reads and lists one entry per CDR3 protein. The table lists around 490,000 distinct CDR3 sequences, approximately 20% of them singletons. Study-wide results and limits: Insertions were fewer in abundant cord blood beta clonotypes, whereas memory repertoires showed none of this pattern.

The germline CDR1 and CDR2 sequences are ENHRY and SYGVKD. The CDR3 is made up of 16 amino acids. Trimming took 3 bases from V and 0 from J, leaving 11 bases between them. This clonotype was observed a handful of times. Its antigen is not identified. This sample also appeared in a second study, on yellow fever vaccine responses in identical twins.

This receptor was taken from a woman aged 18-35 years in good health. The chain carries TRBV10-3 and TRBJ1-4; D perhaps matches TRBD1 (6 bases). The sample consisted of CD4+ T cells sorted from blood. The CDR3 spells CAISEGGMATNEKLFF. The CDR3 DNA reads TGTGCCATCAGTGAAGGGGGGATGGCAACTAATGAAAAACTGTTTTTT.